Following are 11 T cell receptor beta chains from one sample sequenced in a study of cytomegalovirus exposure and HLA in healthy donors. Both 60 Vbeta primers and 13 Jbeta primers went into the PCR. The assay was immunoSEQ multiplex PCR, and TCRdb's table has in-frame clones only and misses some. The sample table includes under 200,000 clones. Specimen: PBMCs. These receptors were collected from a man aged 25-45 years in good health and CMV-seronegative.

This chain connects TRBV4-1 to TRBJ2-3; 8 nucleotides align to TRBD1. The CDR3 sequence is 18 residues long. V shed 0 bases and J 0 bases; nucleotides not matched to a gene: 8. CDR1 and CDR2 from the germline V gene are MGHRA and YSYEKL. The CDR3 sequence is CASSQDQGTGYSTDTQYF. As DNA, the CDR3 is TGCGCCAGCAGCCAAGATCAAGGGACAGGCTATAGCACAGATACGCAGTATTTT.

The chain combines TRBV11-3 with TRBJ2-1; 10 bases agree with TRBD2. This CDR3 is 17 amino acids long. J lost 7 bases, V lost 1 base, and 10 bases had no gene match. In germline, CDR1 is SGHNT, CDR2 YENEEA. The CDR3 here is CASSLGGSGGARNEQFF. The CDR3 DNA reads TGTGCCAGCAGCTTAGGGGGAAGCGGGGGGGCCAGAAATGAGCAGTTCTTC.

This chain connects TRBV30 to TRBJ1-2, with 8 nucleotides matching TRBD1. The V gene's germline CDR1 is GTSNPN and CDR2 SVGIG (reference sequence). J gave up 4 bases and V 0 bases, and 7 bases lay outside the gene matches. The CDR3 extends over 15 amino acids. The CDR3 sequence: CAWSVYGQGAYGYTF. The CDR3 bases are TGTGCCTGGAGTGTATACGGCCAGGGGGCCTATGGCTACACCTTC.

Comments on this clone: Within the sample, other DNA sequences also encode this same CDR3. The chain combines TRBV2 with TRBJ1-5; D is possibly TRBD1 (6 bases). Looked up from germline, CDR1 is SNHLY and CDR2 is FYNNEI. V gave up 4 bases and J gave up 2 bases, with 6 bases separating them. CDR3 size: 13 residues. The CDR3 spells CASSGGRNQPQHF. The CDR3 DNA is TGTGCCAGCAGTGGGGGGCGCAATCAGCCCCAGCATTTT.

V gene TRBV13 combines with J gene TRBJ2-3; TRBD2 matches at 8 bases. Germline loops: CDR1 PRHDT, CDR2 FYEKMQ (reference sequence). The V and J ends lost 1 base and 3 bases, in that order; junction bases with no gene match: 6. This CDR3 is built from 16 residues. CDR3 sequence reads: CASSLVAGGATDTQYF. The CDR3 DNA follows: TGTGCCAGCAGCTTAGTAGCCGGGGGGGCAACAGATACGCAGTATTTT.

This rearrangement joins TRBV2 to TRBJ2-3; a possible D gene is TRBD2 (5 bases). The germline V gene has CDR1 SNHLY and CDR2 FYNNEI. Trimming pared 7 bases from V and 2 bases from J, leaving 10 bases between. The CDR3 is 13 residues long. CDR3 in DNA: TGTGCCAGCAATATAGCGACCACAGATACGCAGTATTTT. Translating it yields CASNIATTDTQYF.

The chain has TRBV28 and TRBJ2-5; D gene ambiguous. The CDR3 totals 14 residues. Germline values: CDR1 MDHEN, CDR2 SYDVKM. Trimming shortened V by 2 bases and J by 5 bases, and 12 bases separated the two germline ends. The CDR3 loop is CASSLIQAWETQYF. Here the CDR3 DNA reads TGTGCCAGCAGTTTAATCCAGGCCTGGGAGACCCAGTACTTC.

The V call is TRBV11-1, the J call TRBJ2-1; tentatively, D is TRBD2 (5 bases). V dropped 5 bases and J dropped 5 bases, with 13 bases sitting between them. In germline, CDR1 is SGHAT, CDR2 FQDESV (reference sequence). This CDR3 comprises 14 residues. CDR3 loop: CASSPRGLNNEQFF. For the CDR3, the DNA is TGTGCCAGCAGCCCCCGCGGGCTAAACAATGAGCAGTTCTTC.

The rearrangement links TRBV5-1 to TRBJ1-3; possibly TRBD1 for D (5 bases). V lost 5 bases and J 0 bases, leaving 6 bases between the germline ends. Germline values: CDR1 SGHRS, CDR2 YFSETQ. The CDR3 totals 13 residues. The CDR3 is CASRDNSGNTIYF. For the CDR3, the DNA is TGCGCCAGCAGGGACAACTCTGGAAACACCATATATTTT. Together with reference TRBV5-1 and TRBJ1-3, the CDR3 gives the full variable domain: KAGVTQTPRYLIKTRGQQVTLSCSPISGHRSVSWYQQTPGQGLQFLFEYFSETQRNKGNFPGRFSGRQFSNSRSEMNVSTLELGDSALYLCASRDNSGNTIYFGEGSWLTVV.

The rearrangement joins TRBV19 to TRBJ2-5, with TRBD2 matching 13 bases. The J call may be mistaken, given a closer DNA end match to TRBJ2-7. Looked up from germline, CDR1 is LNHDA and CDR2 is SQIVND (reference sequence). This CDR3 is built from 18 residues. The CDR3, as DNA: TGTGCCAGTAGCCCGTTGATCCCACTAGCGGGAGGGGCCTACGAGCAGTACTTC. It specifies CASSPLIPLAGGAYEQYF.

This sequence joins TRBV9 and TRBJ2-5; weak D call: TRBD1 (6 bases). V dropped 3 bases and J dropped 4 bases, with 13 bases sitting between them. Germline CDR1 SGDLS, CDR2 YYNGEE. This CDR3 has 14 amino acids. CDR3 in DNA: TGTGCCAGCAGCGCCCAGGGGTTGGGAGAGACCCAGTACTTC. It is translated as CASSAQGLGETQYF. Using reference TRBV9 and TRBJ2-5 for the parts outside the CDR3, the full variable domain is DSGVTQTPKHLITATGQRVTLRCSPRSGDLSVYWYQQSLDQGLQFLIQYYNGEERAKGNILERFSAQQFPDLHSELNLSSLELGDSALYFCASSAQGLGETQYFGPGTRLLVL.